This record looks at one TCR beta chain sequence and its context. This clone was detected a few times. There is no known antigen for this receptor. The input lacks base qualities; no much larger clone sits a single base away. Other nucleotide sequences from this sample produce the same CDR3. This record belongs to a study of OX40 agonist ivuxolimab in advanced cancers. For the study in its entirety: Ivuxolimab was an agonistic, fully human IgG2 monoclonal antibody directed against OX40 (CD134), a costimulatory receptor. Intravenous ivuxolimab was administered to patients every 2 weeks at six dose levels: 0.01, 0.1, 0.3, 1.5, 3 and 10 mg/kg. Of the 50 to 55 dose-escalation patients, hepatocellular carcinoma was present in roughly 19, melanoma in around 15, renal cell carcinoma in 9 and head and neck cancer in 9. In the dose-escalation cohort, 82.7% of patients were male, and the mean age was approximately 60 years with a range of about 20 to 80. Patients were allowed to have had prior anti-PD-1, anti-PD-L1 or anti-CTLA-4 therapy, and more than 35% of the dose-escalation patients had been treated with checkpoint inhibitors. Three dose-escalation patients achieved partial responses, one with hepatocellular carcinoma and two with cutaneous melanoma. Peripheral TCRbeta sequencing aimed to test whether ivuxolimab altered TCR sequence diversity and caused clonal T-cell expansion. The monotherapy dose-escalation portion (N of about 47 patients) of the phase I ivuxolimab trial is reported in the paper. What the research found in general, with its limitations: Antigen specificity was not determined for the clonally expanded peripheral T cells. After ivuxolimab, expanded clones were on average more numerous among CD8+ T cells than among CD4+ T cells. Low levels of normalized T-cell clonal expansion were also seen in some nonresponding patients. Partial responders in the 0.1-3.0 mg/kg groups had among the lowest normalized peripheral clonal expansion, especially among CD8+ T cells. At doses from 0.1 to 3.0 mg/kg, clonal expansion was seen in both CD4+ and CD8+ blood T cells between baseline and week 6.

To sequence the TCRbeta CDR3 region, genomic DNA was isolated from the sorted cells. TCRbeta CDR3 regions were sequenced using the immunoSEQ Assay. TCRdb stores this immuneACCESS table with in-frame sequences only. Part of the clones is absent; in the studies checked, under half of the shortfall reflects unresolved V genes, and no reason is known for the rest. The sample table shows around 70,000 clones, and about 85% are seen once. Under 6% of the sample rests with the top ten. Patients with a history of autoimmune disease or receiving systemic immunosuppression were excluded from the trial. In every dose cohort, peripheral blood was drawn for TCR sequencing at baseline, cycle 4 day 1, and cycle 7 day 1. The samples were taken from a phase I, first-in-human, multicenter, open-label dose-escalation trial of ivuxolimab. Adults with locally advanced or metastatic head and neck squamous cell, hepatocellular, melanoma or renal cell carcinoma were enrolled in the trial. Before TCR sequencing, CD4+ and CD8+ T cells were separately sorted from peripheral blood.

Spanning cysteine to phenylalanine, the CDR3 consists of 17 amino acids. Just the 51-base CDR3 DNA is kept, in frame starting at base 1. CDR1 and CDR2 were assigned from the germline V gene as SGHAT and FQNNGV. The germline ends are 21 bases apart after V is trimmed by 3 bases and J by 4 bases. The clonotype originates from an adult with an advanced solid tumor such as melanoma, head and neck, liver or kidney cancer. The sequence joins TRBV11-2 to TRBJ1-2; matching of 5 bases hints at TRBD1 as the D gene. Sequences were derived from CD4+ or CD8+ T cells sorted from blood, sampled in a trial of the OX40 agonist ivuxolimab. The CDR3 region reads CASSFGTPRGSGYGYTF. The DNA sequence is TGTGCCAGCAGCTTCGGGACCCCGAGGGGTTCGGGCTATGGCTACACCTTC.